The 2 T cell receptor beta chains below were found in one sample sequenced in a study of blood T cell repertoires in COVID-19. Here immunoSEQ multiplex PCR was the method, and the copy in TCRdb shows in-frame clones only, minus some. This sample carries roughly 230,000 clones, 80% to 90% of them seen once, and the ten largest clones take 4% to 4.5%. The sequencing input was peripheral blood. The receptors were sampled from a man aged 50-60 years with acute or convalescent COVID-19.

The rearrangement links TRBV27 to TRBJ2-1; 7 nucleotides line up with TRBD2. The CDR3 sequence is 16 residues long. Germline V gene lookup returns CDR1 MNHEY and CDR2 SMNVEV (reference sequence). J gave up 2 bases and V 5 bases, and 9 bases lay outside the gene matches. The CDR3 region is CASSPPGGSTYNEQFF. CDR3 DNA sequence: TGTGCCAGCAGTCCCCCGGGCGGGAGCACCTACAATGAGCAGTTCTTC.

V gene TRBV4-1 combines with J gene TRBJ2-1; the match to TRBD2 covers 7 bases. This CDR3 comprises 16 residues. V lost 0 bases to trimming and J lost 2 bases; unmatched junction nucleotides: 4. The germline CDR1 and CDR2 sequences are MGHRA and YSYEKL. This CDR3 reads CASSQDGAGPYNEQFF. The CDR3 bases are TGCGCCAGCAGCCAAGATGGAGCGGGGCCCTACAATGAGCAGTTCTTC.